This TCR beta chain was identified during a study of T-cell memory formation after mild COVID-19. Whole-study findings and limits: Second-wave clones with a day 37 peak had unconfirmed SARS-CoV-2 specificity.

Trimming left V 3 bases short and J 0 bases short, with 12 bases between. Germline V lookup: CDR1 DFQATT, CDR2 SNEGSKA (reference sequence). The CDR3 covers 15 residues. Turning to this clonotype: Antigen specificity is unknown.

cDNA libraries for TCR alpha and TCR beta, carrying sample barcodes and UMIs, came from 5'RACE with constant-segment primers. TCRdb re-called the 5' RACE reads through MiXCR, storing one row per CDR3 protein. The table shows about 310,000 distinct CDR3 sequences, with about 16% occurring only once. J is TRBJ2-1 and V is TRBV20-1; maybe TRBD1 (5 bases). This TCR was sampled from a man between 18 and 29 years old who had mild COVID-19 (a few samples of this study predate the infection). Cell type and time point are not known. The specimen sequenced was PBMCs or a T cell subset sorted from them (not recorded which). This CDR3 reads CSARDGASSYNEQFF. The CDR3 nucleotides are TGCAGTGCTAGGGATGGGGCGAGCTCCTACAATGAGCAGTTCTTC.